This record concerns one TCR beta chain sequence. As yet, its antigen is unknown. Time point denoted: week 5, during vaccination. A 20-mer mutant IDH1 peptide at 300 ug was injected subcutaneously with topical imiquimod. The repertoire was sequenced with immunoSEQ multiplex PCR; TCRdb's copy has only in-frame clones and lacks some. The sample has some 48,000 clones, over 75% seen once. This sample is part of a study of a mutant IDH1 vaccine in newly diagnosed glioma. Germline CDR1 reads WSHSY; CDR2 reads SAAADI. The CDR3 loop spans 16 amino acids. The V end was cut by 5 bases, the J end by 4 bases, with 20 bases between.

This receptor was taken from a woman between 35 and 50 years old with glioma. The chain has TRBV10-2 and TRBJ1-2; TRBD1 is a possible D gene (6 bases). Here the sequenced sample was PBMCs, taken from a glioma patient whose treatment included an IDH1 peptide vaccine. The CDR3 loop is CASSPLTLGGPYGYTF. The CDR3 DNA is TGCGCCAGCAGTCCCCTAACGTTAGGGGGTCCCTATGGCTACACCTTC.